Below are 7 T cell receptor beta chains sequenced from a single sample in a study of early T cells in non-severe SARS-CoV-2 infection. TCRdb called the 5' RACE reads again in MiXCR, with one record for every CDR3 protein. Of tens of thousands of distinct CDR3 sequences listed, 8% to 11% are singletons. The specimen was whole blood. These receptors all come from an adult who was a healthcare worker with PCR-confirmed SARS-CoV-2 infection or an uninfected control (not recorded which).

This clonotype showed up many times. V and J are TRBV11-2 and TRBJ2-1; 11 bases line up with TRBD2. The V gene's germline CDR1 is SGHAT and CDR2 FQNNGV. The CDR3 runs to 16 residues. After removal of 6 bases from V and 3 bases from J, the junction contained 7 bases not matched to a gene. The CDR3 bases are TGTGCCAGCAGTGTTAGCGGGAGGGCCAACTACAATGAGCAGTTCTTC. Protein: CASSVSGRANYNEQFF.

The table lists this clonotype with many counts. The CDR3 nucleotides read TGTGCCAGCAGCCCGCGGATGATCAACAATGAGCAGTTCTTC. Encoded protein: CASSPRMINNEQFF. V usage is TRBV11-2 and J usage is TRBJ2-1; D unclear. The CDR3 runs to 14 residues. The V and J ends lost 5 bases and 5 bases respectively, with 13 bases between them. Germline loops: CDR1 SGHAT, CDR2 FQNNGV.

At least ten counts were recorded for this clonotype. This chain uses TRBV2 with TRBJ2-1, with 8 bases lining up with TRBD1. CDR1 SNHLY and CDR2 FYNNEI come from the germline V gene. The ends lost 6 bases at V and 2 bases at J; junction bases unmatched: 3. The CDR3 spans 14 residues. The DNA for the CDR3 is TGTGCCAGCAGACAGGGGGACACCTACAATGAGCAGTTCTTC. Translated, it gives CASRQGDTYNEQFF.

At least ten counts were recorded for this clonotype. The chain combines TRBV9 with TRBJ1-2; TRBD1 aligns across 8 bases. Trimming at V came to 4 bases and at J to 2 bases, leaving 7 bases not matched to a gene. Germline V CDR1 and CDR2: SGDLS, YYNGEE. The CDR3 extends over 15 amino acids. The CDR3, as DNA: TGTGCCAGCAGCCACGCGCAGGGGGCAAACTATGGCTACACCTTC. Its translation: CASSHAQGANYGYTF.

In DNA, the CDR3 is TGTGCCAGTAGTCCCTTTGTCGGCGGAATGTACCAAGAGACCCAGTACTTC. This encodes CASSPFVGGMYQETQYF. V and J are TRBV19 and TRBJ2-5, with no clear D. Germline V CDR1 and CDR2: LNHDA, SQIVND (reference sequence). This CDR3 has 17 amino acids. V was shortened by 5 bases and J by 0 bases, with 19 bases between the two germline ends.

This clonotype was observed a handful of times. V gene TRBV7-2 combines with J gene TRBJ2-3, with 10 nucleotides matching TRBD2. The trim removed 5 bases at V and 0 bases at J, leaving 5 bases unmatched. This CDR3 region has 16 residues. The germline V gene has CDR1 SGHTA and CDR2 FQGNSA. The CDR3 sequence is CASSPGLAYSTDTQYF. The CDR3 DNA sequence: TGTGCCAGCAGCCCGGGACTAGCGTATAGCACAGATACGCAGTATTTT.

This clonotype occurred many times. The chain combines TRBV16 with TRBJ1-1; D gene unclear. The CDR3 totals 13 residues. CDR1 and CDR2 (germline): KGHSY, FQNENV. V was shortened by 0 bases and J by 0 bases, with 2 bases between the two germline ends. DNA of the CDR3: TGTGCCAGCAGCCAATCTGTGAACACTGAAGCTTTCTTT. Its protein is CASSQSVNTEAFF.